The text below deals with one T cell receptor beta chain. As processed by the authors: With immunoSEQ giving junction-only sequences and no quality scores, filtering differed. Sequencing was performed with immunoSEQ multiplex PCR; in TCRdb, only in-frame clones are kept and a portion is missing. That table is the source of V, J and clone size, and D and trimming were worked out from the DNA. This table has approximately 940,000 clones, around 80% appearing once. This sample is part of a study of shared clonotypes between healthy human individuals. CDR1 is MNHNS and CDR2 is SASEGT in the germline V gene. Trimming at V came to 11 bases and at J to 4 bases, leaving 7 bases not matched to a gene. The CDR3 runs to 13 residues.

The sample comprised memory CD4+ T cells sorted from blood. Indicated subset: CD45RA-negative fraction. This chain connects TRBV6-1 to TRBJ1-5; 8 nucleotides agree with TRBD1. The TCR was taken from a young man in good health. The CDR3 spells CAGRTGLNQPQHF. CDR3 sequence (DNA): TGTGCCGGGAGGACAGGGCTTAATCAGCCCCAGCATTTT.